One T cell receptor (beta chain) is described in this entry. Synthetic spike-ins, TCR analog templates, were added into each PCR. Some clones are missing from TCRdb's copy, which holds only in-frame ones; the method was immunoSEQ multiplex PCR. In the table there are under 130,000 clones, over 75% of which are singletons. Germline CDR1 is SGHRS and CDR2 is YFSETQ. The CDR3 runs 15 residues. J was trimmed by 2 bases and V by 0 bases; bases with no gene match: 3. This specimen comes from a study of PD-L1 blockade in urothelial cancer. The input for sequencing was PBMCs, taken around atezolizumab (anti-PD-L1) treatment. The clonotype comes from a man in his forties or fifties with urothelial cancer. The chain links TRBV5-1 to TRBJ1-1; TRBD1 aligns across 8 bases. The chain's CDR3 is CASSLVAGGNTEAFF. CDR3 coding DNA: TGCGCCAGCAGCTTGGTGGCAGGGGGCAACACTGAAGCTTTCTTT.